This T cell receptor beta chain was sequenced in a study of CD8+ T cells in alopecia areata. Turning to the study itself: Scoring of treated patients' severity used the percentage of affected scalp area.

About this clone itself: Its antigen remains unknown.

In each case, RNA was isolated and then reverse transcribed into cDNA as the sequencing template. This table comes from immunoSEQ multiplex PCR, and its TCRdb copy is limited to in-frame clones, with some not included. The sample includes about 200,000 clones, 60% of them seen just once. The study, taken as a whole, reports: Lesional scalp, notably in alopecia totalis/universalis, had clonality above that of normal scalp.

This CDR3 contains 16 residues. The ends were cut back, 0 bases at V and 0 bases at J, with 14 bases in the middle. Germline V lookup: CDR1 SQVTM, CDR2 ANQGSEA. Stated treatment: oral pan-JAK inhibitor, 5-10 mg twice daily. The sequence derives from a human donor with alopecia areata. The sequences come from CD4+ T cells sorted from blood, collected at week 24, from a patient treated with tofacitinib. The chain recombines TRBV29-1 with TRBJ1-1; possible D gene TRBD1, 6 bases. Here the CDR3 reads CSVEDYGGAMNTEAFF. Written as DNA, the CDR3 is TGCAGCGTTGAAGATTACGGGGGGGCGATGAACACTGAAGCTTTCTTT.